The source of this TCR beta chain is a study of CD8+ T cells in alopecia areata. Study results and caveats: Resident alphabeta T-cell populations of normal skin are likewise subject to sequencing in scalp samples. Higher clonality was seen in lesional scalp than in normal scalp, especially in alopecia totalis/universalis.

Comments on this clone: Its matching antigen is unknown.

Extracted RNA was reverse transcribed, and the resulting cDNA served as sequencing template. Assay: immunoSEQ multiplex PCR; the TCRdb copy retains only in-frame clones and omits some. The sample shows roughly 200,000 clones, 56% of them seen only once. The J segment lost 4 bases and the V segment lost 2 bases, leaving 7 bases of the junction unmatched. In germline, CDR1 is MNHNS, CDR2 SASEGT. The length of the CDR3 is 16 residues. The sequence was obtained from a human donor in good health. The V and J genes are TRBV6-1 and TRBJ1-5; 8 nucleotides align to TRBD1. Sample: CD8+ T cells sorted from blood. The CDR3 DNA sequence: TGTGCCAGCAGTGAAACTCAGACAGGGGCAAATCAGCCCCAGCATTTT. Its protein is CASSETQTGANQPQHF.